A selection of T cell receptor beta chains follows, all from one sample in a study of regulatory T cells in long-lasting Graves disease. One entry per CDR3 protein, called by TCRdb with MiXCR from the multiplex PCR reads. The profile shows roughly 400,000 distinct CDR3 sequences, roughly 21% of them singletons. Here the sequenced sample was peripheral blood mononuclear cells (PBMCs), taken when the disease was refractory, from a patient treated with antithyroid drugs. These TCRs come from a female donor with Graves disease. The conserved cysteine and the conserved F or W are not part of the CDR3 here. D genes are given only for firm matches.

j_call: TRBJ2-7
d_call: TRBD1
v_call: TRBV7-9
cdr3_aa: ASSNVGRGSSYEQY

j_call: TRBJ2-2
d_call: -
v_call: TRBV6-1
cdr3_aa: ASRPGRLAAGELF

j_call: TRBJ1-5
d_call: TRBD1
v_call: TRBV6-2/TRBV6-3
cdr3_aa: ASRPWDRGNQPQH

j_call: TRBJ1-1
d_call: -
v_call: TRBV7-6
cdr3_aa: ASSLEPMNTEAF

j_call: TRBJ1-1
d_call: -
v_call: TRBV5-1
cdr3_aa: ASSLQGGGTEAF

j_call: TRBJ2-2
d_call: TRBD1
v_call: TRBV2
cdr3_aa: ASRGDSPTGELF

j_call: TRBJ2-5
d_call: TRBD2
v_call: TRBV12-3/TRBV12-4
cdr3_aa: ASTLAVGYRETQY

j_call: TRBJ1-3
d_call: -
v_call: TRBV12-3/TRBV12-4
cdr3_aa: ASSSTGNTIY

j_call: TRBJ1-1
d_call: TRBD1
v_call: TRBV10-3
cdr3_aa: AIRTGRNTEAF

j_call: TRBJ1-4
d_call: TRBD1
v_call: TRBV28
cdr3_aa: ASSSTGTDFEKLF

j_call: TRBJ2-7
d_call: TRBD1
v_call: TRBV5-1
cdr3_aa: ASSPDRAHEQY

j_call: TRBJ1-5
d_call: TRBD1
v_call: TRBV2
cdr3_aa: ASSDPRDRNERPQH

j_call: TRBJ2-1
d_call: TRBD1
v_call: TRBV29-1
cdr3_aa: SVGEDRVWNEQF

j_call: TRBJ2-1
d_call: -
v_call: TRBV6-2/TRBV6-3
cdr3_aa: ASSYLGNEQF

j_call: -
d_call: TRBD2
v_call: TRBV6-9
cdr3_aa: ASRYNTAGASNEQF

j_call: TRBJ2-5
d_call: -
v_call: TRBV20-1
cdr3_aa: SARPGGTQY

j_call: TRBJ1-1
d_call: -
v_call: TRBV2
cdr3_aa: ASRPAGAEAF

j_call: TRBJ2-2
d_call: TRBD2
v_call: TRBV20-1
cdr3_aa: SATSWAGDLTGELF

j_call: TRBJ1-2
d_call: TRBD1
v_call: TRBV28
cdr3_aa: ASSTTPGQGTARGYT

j_call: TRBJ1-5
d_call: -
v_call: TRBV4-1
cdr3_aa: ASSQDLPNNQPQH

j_call: TRBJ2-1
d_call: -
v_call: TRBV28
cdr3_aa: ASSWSSYNEQF

j_call: TRBJ2-3
d_call: TRBD2
v_call: TRBV30
cdr3_aa: AWSVLAADTQY

j_call: TRBJ2-1
d_call: -
v_call: TRBV6-1
cdr3_aa: ASSPLDQNEQF

j_call: TRBJ2-7
d_call: TRBD1
v_call: TRBV28
cdr3_aa: ASSLAQGAGEQY

j_call: TRBJ1-5
d_call: -
v_call: TRBV10-3
cdr3_aa: AISERGNQPQH

j_call: TRBJ1-2
d_call: -
v_call: TRBV3-1
cdr3_aa: ASSQVGGLDYGYT

j_call: TRBJ2-3
d_call: TRBD1
v_call: TRBV10-1
cdr3_aa: ASSIGRGLDTQY

j_call: TRBJ1-1
d_call: TRBD1
v_call: TRBV6-1
cdr3_aa: ASSEIDRGGTEAF

j_call: TRBJ2-1
d_call: -
v_call: TRBV11-2
cdr3_aa: ASSLPPSSYNEQF

j_call: TRBJ1-1
d_call: TRBD1
v_call: TRBV6-1
cdr3_aa: ASRRDSVGPEAF

j_call: TRBJ2-2
d_call: -
v_call: TRBV2
cdr3_aa: ASRGTRNTGELF

j_call: TRBJ1-1
d_call: -
v_call: TRBV12-3/TRBV12-4
cdr3_aa: ASSLGGITEAF

j_call: TRBJ2-5
d_call: -
v_call: TRBV4-2
cdr3_aa: ASSQFPGAETQY

j_call: TRBJ2-7
d_call: -
v_call: TRBV3-1
cdr3_aa: ASSHQTSYEQY

j_call: TRBJ2-7
d_call: -
v_call: TRBV6-1
cdr3_aa: ASSGLFDEQY

j_call: TRBJ1-2
d_call: TRBD1
v_call: TRBV29-1
cdr3_aa: SVGQGGDYGYT

j_call: TRBJ1-6
d_call: TRBD1
v_call: TRBV19
cdr3_aa: ASSITGTGAENSPLH

j_call: TRBJ2-7
d_call: TRBD1
v_call: TRBV2
cdr3_aa: ASTPPRTGGSYEQY

j_call: TRBJ2-4
d_call: -
v_call: TRBV5-1
cdr3_aa: ASSGDGYVQY

j_call: TRBJ2-7
d_call: TRBD1
v_call: TRBV28
cdr3_aa: ASSSWTGGSGDEQY

j_call: TRBJ2-7
d_call: -
v_call: TRBV6-1
cdr3_aa: ASGTNWDEQY

j_call: TRBJ1-1
d_call: -
v_call: TRBV6-5
cdr3_aa: ASSYSTTLGLAF

j_call: TRBJ1-5
d_call: TRBD1
v_call: TRBV20-1
cdr3_aa: SAREQGGFQPQH

j_call: TRBJ1-6
d_call: TRBD1
v_call: TRBV2
cdr3_aa: ASSVRQGGAPLH

j_call: TRBJ1-5
d_call: -
v_call: TRBV20-1
cdr3_aa: SARDPDSPNQPQH